Below are 3 T cell receptor beta chains sequenced from a single sample in a study of PD-L1 blockade in urothelial cancer. The protocol was immunoSEQ multiplex PCR, while the TCRdb copy is restricted to in-frame clones and leaves out a portion. The repertoire holds around 2,200 clones, approximately 37% seen once, with about a sixth in the top ten. Sequencing used tumor tissue, obtained before atezolizumab (anti-PD-L1) treatment. These TCRs come from a man between 60 and 75 years old with urothelial cancer.

This clone was found once. V gene TRBV30 combines with J gene TRBJ1-2; no clear D. The CDR3 is 11 residues long. V gave up 2 bases and J gave up 0 bases, with 1 base separating them. Germline V lookup: CDR1 GTSNPN, CDR2 SVGIG (reference sequence). Here the CDR3 reads CAWSSNYGYTF. In DNA form, the CDR3 reads TGTGCCTGGAGTTCTAACTATGGCTACACCTTC. Combining the CDR3 with reference TRBV30 and TRBJ1-2 gives the whole variable domain SQTIHQWPATLVQPVGSPLSLECTVEGTSNPNLYWYRQAAGRGLQLLFYSVGIGQISSEVPQNLSASRPQDRQFILSSKKLLLSDSGFYLCAWSSNYGYTFGSGTRLTVV.

The J gene is TRBJ1-2, the V gene TRBV15, with 8 bases lining up with TRBD1. The CDR3 loop spans 15 amino acids. The germline V gene encodes CDR1 LNHNV and CDR2 YYDKDF (reference sequence). With V trimmed by 0 bases and J by 2 bases, 2 bases remained unmatched. This chain's CDR3 is CATSRDRTGNYGYTF. The CDR3 region has the DNA TGTGCCACCAGCAGAGATAGGACAGGGAACTATGGCTACACCTTC.

This clone has just a few counts. The J gene is TRBJ2-2, the V gene TRBV6-8; perhaps TRBD2 as D (6 bases). Trimming shortened V by 5 bases and J by 6 bases, and 22 bases separated the two germline ends. The germline V gene encodes CDR1 MNHGY and CDR2 SAAAGT. The CDR3 is 17 residues long. CDR3 in DNA: TGTGCCAGCAGTCACAAACTAGCTGGGCGAGAGGCCGGGGAGCTGTTTTTT. Translating it yields CASSHKLAGREAGELFF.